A selection of T cell receptor beta chains follows, all from one sample in a study of T-cell reconstitution after alpha-beta-depleted transplantation in children. TCRdb re-called the PCR reads through MiXCR, storing one row per CDR3 protein. The sample has about 300,000 distinct CDR3 sequences, 10% seen once. The specimen comprised PBMCs, sampled before TCRalphabeta/CD19-depleted stem cell transplant. These receptors originate from a boy in the first two years of life with acute myeloid leukemia, due to receive a stem cell transplant. Both conserved end residues are part of each CDR3. D genes are given only for firm matches. Part of the rows lack a size; the others show once, few, many or a class for expanded clones.

V gene	clone size	D gene	J gene	CDR3 DNA	CDR3 protein
TRBV20-1	-	-	TRBJ1-4	TGCAGTGCTAGCGGGGACATCGGAGATAGGGAAAAACTGTTTTTT	CSASGDIGDREKLFF
TRBV5-1	many	TRBD1	TRBJ2-6	TGCGCCAGCAGAACCGGGACAGACTCTGGGGCCAACGTCCTGACTTTC	CASRTGTDSGANVLTF
TRBV28	many	-	TRBJ2-7	TGTGCCAGCAGTTTATCAATGGAGATCGGGACCTACGAGCAGTACTTC	CASSLSMEIGTYEQYF
TRBV20-1	-	TRBD1	TRBJ1-5	TGCTGTGCTATCCCCCGGGACAGGGGTTTCAATCAGCCCCAGCATTTT	CCAIPRDRGFNQPQHF
TRBV6-5	many	TRBD2	TRBJ2-1	TGTGCCAGCAGCTCTAGCGGGAGGTACAATGAGCAGTTCTTC	CASSSSGRYNEQFF
TRBV19	-	TRBD1	TRBJ2-7	TGTGCCAGTAGTGCCTCCGGGACAGGGGGACACTACGAGCAGTACTTC	CASSASGTGGHYEQYF
TRBV12-3/TRBV12-4	many	-	TRBJ2-5	TGTGCCAGCAGTTTGGTCTCAAGGGGGAAGGAGGAGACCCAGTACTTC	CASSLVSRGKEETQYF
TRBV6-1	many	-	TRBJ2-2	TGTGCCAGCGCAGTGGGGGGGAACACCGGGGAGCTGTTTTTT	CASAVGGNTGELFF
TRBV13	-	TRBD1	TRBJ2-7	TGTGCCAGCAGCACTACCGGGACAGGGTTCTACGAGCAGTACTTC	CASSTTGTGFYEQYF
TRBV19	many	-	TRBJ2-5	TGTGCCAGTACAAAGGGCGGCAAAGAGACCCAGTACTTC	CASTKGGKETQYF
TRBV7-8	many	TRBD1	TRBJ2-1	TGTGCCAGCAGCTTATATGGTGGTACAGGGGGCTATGAGCAGTTCTTC	CASSLYGGTGGYEQFF
TRBV24-1	few	-	TRBJ2-3	TGTGCCACCAGTGATTCGAGAGATACGCAGTATTTT	CATSDSRDTQYF
TRBV11-3	-	-	TRBJ2-5	TGTGCCAGCAGCCAGACAGGCCGAGGGACCCAGTACTTC	CASSQTGRGTQYF
TRBV28	-	TRBD1	TRBJ2-3	TGTGACAGCAGTATAGGACAGGCCACAGATACGCAGTATTTT	CDSSIGQATDTQYF
TRBV28	many	-	TRBJ1-5	TGTGCCAGCAGTCCTCCAGGAAGGCTGAGTCAGCCCCAGCATTTT	CASSPPGRLSQPQHF
TRBV20-1	many	-	TRBJ2-1	TGCAGTGCTAGAGAATGGGGAGAGAATGAGCAGTTCTTC	CSAREWGENEQFF
TRBV20-1	many	-	TRBJ2-5	TGCAGTGCTAGAGATGGGGCCAAAGAGACCCAGTACTTC	CSARDGAKETQYF
TRBV7-2	few	-	TRBJ2-1	TGTGCCAGCAGCTCGGACTTCATCTCCTACAATGAGCAGTTCTTC	CASSSDFISYNEQFF
TRBV6-1	many	-	TRBJ2-1	TGTGCCAGCAGTAGAAACTACAATGAGCAGTTCTTC	CASSRNYNEQFF
TRBV5-1	many	-	TRBJ2-5	TGCGCCAGCAGCTTCCCCACCGAAGAGACCCAGTACTTC	CASSFPTEETQYF
TRBV4-3	many	-	TRBJ2-3	TGCGCCAGCAGCCAAGATGTGGGAACAGATACGCAGTATTTT	CASSQDVGTDTQYF
TRBV29-1	few	-	TRBJ2-1	TGCAGCGTTGAAGATCGATGGGATTGGGGTGAGCAGTTCTTC	CSVEDRWDWGEQFF